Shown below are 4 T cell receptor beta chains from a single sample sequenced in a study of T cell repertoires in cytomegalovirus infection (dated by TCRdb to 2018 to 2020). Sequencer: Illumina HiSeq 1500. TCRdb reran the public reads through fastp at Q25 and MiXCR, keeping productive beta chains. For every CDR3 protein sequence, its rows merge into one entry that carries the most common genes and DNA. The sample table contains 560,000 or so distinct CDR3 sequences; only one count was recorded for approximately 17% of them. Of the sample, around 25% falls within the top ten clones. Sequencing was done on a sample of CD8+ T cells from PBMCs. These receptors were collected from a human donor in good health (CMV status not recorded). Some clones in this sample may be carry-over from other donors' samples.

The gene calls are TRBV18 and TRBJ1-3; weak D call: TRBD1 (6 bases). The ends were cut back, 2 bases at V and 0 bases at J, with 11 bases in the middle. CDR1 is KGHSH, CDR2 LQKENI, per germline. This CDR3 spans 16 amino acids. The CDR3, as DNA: TGTGCCAGCTCACCAGTGGACAGTCCCTCTGGAAACACCATATATTTT. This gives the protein CASSPVDSPSGNTIYF.

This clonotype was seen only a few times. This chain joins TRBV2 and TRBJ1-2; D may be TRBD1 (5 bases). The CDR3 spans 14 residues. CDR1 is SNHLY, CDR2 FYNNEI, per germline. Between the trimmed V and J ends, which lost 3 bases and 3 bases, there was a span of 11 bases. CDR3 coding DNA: TGTGCCAGCAGTGAGGAGGGGCGCGACTATGGCTACACCTTC. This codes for CASSEEGRDYGYTF.

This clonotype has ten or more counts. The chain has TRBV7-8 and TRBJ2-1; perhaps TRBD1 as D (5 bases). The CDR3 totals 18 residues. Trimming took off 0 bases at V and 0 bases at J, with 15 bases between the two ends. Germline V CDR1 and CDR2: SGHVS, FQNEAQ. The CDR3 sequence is CASSLAMAGSRSYNEQFF. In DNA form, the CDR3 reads TGTGCCAGCAGCTTAGCGATGGCAGGGTCTCGCTCCTACAATGAGCAGTTCTTC.

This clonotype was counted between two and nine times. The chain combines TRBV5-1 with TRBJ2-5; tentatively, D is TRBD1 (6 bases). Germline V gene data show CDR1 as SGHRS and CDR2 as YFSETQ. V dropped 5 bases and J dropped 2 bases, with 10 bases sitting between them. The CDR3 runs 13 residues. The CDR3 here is CASSGTRQETQYF. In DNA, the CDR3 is TGCGCCAGCAGTGGGACACGGCAAGAGACCCAGTACTTC.